The 2 T cell receptor beta chains below come from one sample, sequenced in a study of blood T cell repertoires in COVID-19. The repertoire was sequenced with immunoSEQ multiplex PCR; TCRdb's copy has only in-frame clones and lacks some. This sample yields just over 200,000 clones, of which approximately 90% are seen a single time; roughly 5.7% belongs to the top ten. Sequencing was carried out using peripheral blood. The source is an elderly man with acute or convalescent COVID-19.

This clone has a handful of counts. The chain recombines TRBV18 with TRBJ2-5; 7 nucleotides line up with TRBD2. The CDR3 runs to 16 residues. From germline, CDR1 is KGHSH and CDR2 LQKENI. V trimming: 3 bases; J trimming: 1 base; junction bases outside the gene matches: 8. CDR3 residues: CASSPMIAGLQETQYF. DNA of the CDR3: TGTGCCAGCTCACCGATGATAGCGGGCCTCCAAGAGACCCAGTACTTC.

The count of this clone is one. The J gene is TRBJ2-1, the V gene TRBV7-9; 8 bases map to TRBD2. Trimming cost V 5 bases and J 4 bases; bases outside gene matches: 7. From germline, CDR1 is SEHNR and CDR2 FQNEAQ (reference sequence). The length of the CDR3 is 15 residues. CDR3 sequence (DNA): TGTGCCAGCAGCGAAGCGGGAGCACTTTACAATGAGCAGTTCTTC. Protein: CASSEAGALYNEQFF.